This T cell receptor beta chain was sequenced during a study of vaccination and CD4 T cells after COVID-19. Unmatched junction bases numbered 11, after V lost 2 bases and J lost 2 bases. Per the germline V gene, CDR1 is MNHEY and CDR2 is SMNVEV (reference sequence). The CDR3 extends over 17 amino acids. Specified treatment: roughly 10-day PBMC culture with coronavirus spike peptide pools or control peptides (ViraFEST assay). This clonotype was counted between two and nine times. Its antigen is not identified. Cultured CD4+ T-cell DNA underwent Oncomine TCR Beta short-read sequencing. MiXCR was run by TCRdb on the PCR reads, yielding one entry per CDR3 protein. Of about 12,000 distinct CDR3 sequences in the sample, around 77% were seen once.

The clonotype comes from a human donor who had recovered from COVID-19. Source material: CD4+ T cells from blood, cultured in vitro. The rearrangement links TRBV27 to TRBJ1-2, with 7 bases matching TRBD1. The DNA of the CDR3 is TGTGCCAGCAGTTTAGATCGCGGACAGGCGATAAACTATGGCTACACCTTC. This gives the protein CASSLDRGQAINYGYTF.